The following is a T cell receptor beta chain sequence with its context. The data were taken from a study of a mutant IDH1 vaccine in newly diagnosed glioma. Turning to the study itself: Treated patients, around 60% male and roughly 40% female, averaged approximately 40 years of age.

Assay: immunoSEQ multiplex PCR; the TCRdb copy retains only in-frame clones and omits some. There are 45,000 to 65,000 clones in the sample; approximately 81% occur only once, and roughly 18% lies in the top ten. The J segment lost 2 bases and the V segment lost 8 bases, leaving 22 bases of the junction unmatched. CDR1 and CDR2 (germline): SGDLS, YYNGEE. This CDR3 comprises 18 residues. Indicated time point: baseline, week 1 (first vaccination visit). Documented treatment: pre-vaccination baseline after standard-of-care therapy. Donors harbored newly found WHO grade 3 or 4 IDH1-mutant, ATRX-lost astrocytomas.

The rearrangement joins TRBV9 to TRBJ2-7, with 7 positions matching TRBD1. This receptor was obtained from a man younger than 35 with glioma. The specimen was PBMCs, collected from a glioma patient treated with radiotherapy, temozolomide or both. The CDR3 bases are TGTGCCAGTCCACGAAAAGCAAACGGGACAGATAACCCCTACGAGCAGTACTTC. It codes for CASPRKANGTDNPYEQYF. The variable domain in full, with the rest retrieved from reference TRBV9 and TRBJ2-7, is DSGVTQTPKHLITATGQRVTLRCSPRSGDLSVYWYQQSLDQGLQFLIQYYNGEERAKGNILERFSAQQFPDLHSELNLSSLELGDSALYFCASPRKANGTDNPYEQYFGPGTRLTVT.